The rows below give T cell receptor beta chains drawn from one sample of a study of blood T cell repertoires in COVID-19. The assay was immunoSEQ multiplex PCR, and TCRdb's table has in-frame clones only and misses some. This sample carries 150,000 to 200,000 clones, around four fifths of them seen once, and the ten largest clones take roughly 2.9%. The specimen was peripheral blood. Receptors were obtained from a woman aged 55-70 years with acute or convalescent COVID-19. CDR3s leave out the opening cysteine and the closing phenylalanine or tryptophan. Each record gives: CDR3 length, V gene, D gene, CDR3 protein. D genes are given only for firm matches.

13 | TRBV9 | TRBD2 | ASSVALAGYNEQF
12 | TRBV6-4 | - | ASSDSDSNYGYT
10 | TRBV29-1 | - | SVPNSGAGYT
11 | TRBV7-4 | TRBD1 | ASSLTGAYEQY
11 | TRBV6-4 | - | ASSSGDTGELF
10 | TRBV6-5 | TRBD2 | ASNYWEGEQY
11 | TRBV7-8 | - | ASSSLANYGYT
13 | TRBV7-9 | - | ASSLTGTQVSEQF
15 | TRBV2 | - | ASSTANRDKENTEAF
14 | TRBV11-2 | TRBD2 | ASSSPFSGGKETQY
13 | TRBV6-2/TRBV6-3 | - | ASSPRGALRNEQF
14 | TRBV19 | TRBD2 | ASSRVGTTSTDTQY
13 | TRBV6-6 | TRBD2 | ASSSGLAGTDTQY
11 | TRBV9 | - | ASSVAEDYGYT
12 | TRBV2 | - | ASSAQGYNSPLH
15 | TRBV6-1 | - | ASSEPSRQFSNQPQH
11 | TRBV5-1 | TRBD1 | ASNQGVQETQY
12 | TRBV18 | - | ASSLVDRNTEAF
12 | TRBV29-1 | - | SVVGDGTKRTQY
14 | TRBV25-1 | TRBD1 | ASSEAGTGKGQPQH
10 | TRBV10-3 | - | AISPGSLGAF
13 | TRBV5-5 | - | ASSSSTDTNEKLF
12 | TRBV10-3 | - | AISEGGASYEQY
15 | TRBV15 | - | ATSRTQRDLMNTEAF
13 | TRBV6-5 | - | ASSYLDWGGTEAF
13 | TRBV5-4 | TRBD1 | ASSLGGQGHYGYT
12 | TRBV20-1 | - | SASKQNTNYGYT
15 | TRBV27 | - | ASSFDSVPSYNSPLH
14 | TRBV3-1/TRBV3-2 | TRBD2 | ASSQEAGAGRNEQF
12 | TRBV3-1/TRBV3-2 | TRBD2 | ASSQAAGGETQY
9 | TRBV29-1 | TRBD2 | SVEGLSGPY
11 | TRBV15 | - | ATSRTANTEAF
16 | TRBV6-4 | TRBD2 | ASSDSPLLAGFTGELF
12 | TRBV30 | - | AWSVQVGNQPQH
13 | TRBV4-3 | - | ASSQDFRLNSPLH
12 | TRBV28 | - | ASRGRGANEKLF
11 | TRBV7-2 | - | ASSYPGDTEQY
13 | TRBV27 | - | ASTPDRSMNTEAF
13 | TRBV15 | TRBD1 | ATSRPGTGSGELF
11 | TRBV5-1 | TRBD1 | ASRGDRGDEAF
13 | TRBV24-1 | - | ATSPSRAEGITQY
13 | TRBV6-2/TRBV6-3 | - | ASSYLPTVAYEQY
13 | TRBV19 | TRBD2 | ATSGLAVLSDTQY
13 | TRBV7-9 | TRBD1 | ASSLTTGVNTEAF
11 | TRBV5-4 | - | ASSLGVSSPLH
15 | TRBV11-2 | - | ASSSGGREGLNTEAF
15 | TRBV7-9 | TRBD1 | ASRRKTGQGEFGELF
12 | TRBV6-5 | - | ASRTTGTAYGYT
13 | TRBV7-2 | - | ASSLDYAGYNEQF
13 | TRBV2 | - | ASSESGGGDTEAF